The entry that follows covers one T cell receptor (beta chain) sequence. Its antigen is unidentified. This PCR relied on a set of 60 Vbeta primers and 13 Jbeta primers. TCRdb keeps only in-frame clones here, not all; method: immunoSEQ multiplex PCR. The sample lists some 100,000 clones; 75% to 85% were seen once. The sample comes from a study of cytomegalovirus exposure and HLA in healthy donors. Study results and limitations: There were some public TCRs occurring in many donors, but most TCR sequences were rare.

The germline V gene has CDR1 LGHNA and CDR2 YSLEER. V lost 0 bases and J lost 2, with 10 bases in between. This CDR3 comprises 15 residues. This sequence was found in a female donor in good health and CMV-seropositive. The chain carries TRBV4-3 and TRBJ1-2; possible D gene TRBD1, 6 bases. The sample consisted of PBMCs. This chain's CDR3 is CASSQDWGTNYGYTF. The CDR3, as DNA: TGCGCCAGCAGCCAAGATTGGGGGACAAACTATGGCTACACCTTC.